Many counts were recorded for the clone carrying this T cell receptor (beta chain). Its specificity is unknown. The data originate from a study of response to subunit inactivated influenza vaccine. Overall study results and limits: With each seasonal influenza vaccination, the authors suggested, few new T cells are recruited.

V lost 1 base to trimming and J lost 7 bases; unmatched junction nucleotides: 4. The CDR3 spans 14 residues. Looked up from germline, CDR1 is MNHEY and CDR2 is SMNVEV (reference sequence). Using its own MiXCR run on the RT-PCR reads, TCRdb lists one record per CDR3 protein. The repertoire holds approximately 500,000 distinct CDR3 sequences, with roughly 13% as singletons. The rearrangement joins TRBV27 to TRBJ1-2, with 9 bases lining up with TRBD1. The TCR originated in a man aged 45-60 years who received an inactivated influenza vaccine. Here the sequenced sample was PBMCs from blood, taken roughly 45 days after vaccination. CDR3 sequence: CASSLLGTGFGYTF. The CDR3 DNA sequence: TGTGCCAGCAGTTTATTGGGGACAGGGTTTGGCTACACCTTC.